This T cell receptor (beta chain) was found in a study of radiation and T cells in renal cell carcinoma. Study-level results: Top tumor clonotypes rose in blood 2 weeks post-radiation, then contracted.

Documented time point: blood 4 weeks post-SBRT, at nephrectomy. Treatment defined: 15 Gy SBRT to primary tumor, nephrectomy 4 weeks later. Nephrectomy followed 15 Gy stereotactic body radiation by 4 weeks. Radiation-treated patients gave blood at baseline, week 2 and week 4. The patient's renal cell carcinoma had clear cell pathology. The assay was immunoSEQ multiplex PCR, and TCRdb's table has in-frame clones only and misses some. Here the sample spans 130,000 to 150,000 clones, 65% to 90% being singletons. Per the germline V gene, CDR1 is SGHDT and CDR2 is YYEEEE. V lost 4 bases, J lost 5 bases, and 8 bases stayed unmatched. The CDR3 runs to 14 residues. To note about this clone: Its antigen is not known.

V is TRBV5-6 and J is TRBJ1-1; 7 positions match TRBD1. The receptor's source is a woman aged 45-65 years with renal cell carcinoma. The sample was blood, taken from a patient whose treatment included radiotherapy and nephrectomy. The CDR3 loop reads CASSLTGVRTEAFF. CDR3 coding DNA: TGTGCCAGCAGCCTCACAGGGGTGAGGACTGAAGCTTTCTTT.